These T cell receptor beta chains were read from a single sample in a study of T cell responses to AZD1222 COVID-19 vaccine. Sequenced by immunoSEQ multiplex PCR; TCRdb stores in-frame clones only, minus some. The profile covers about 120,000 clones, with 90% to 95% appearing a single time and 4% to 6% taken by the ten largest. The source material was peripheral blood, sampled 28 days after the second AZD1222 dose. The receptors were sampled from an adult who received the AZD1222 COVID-19 vaccine. Each CDR3 is given with its conserved first and last residue.

j_gene: TRBJ2-7
v_gene: TRBV12-5
CDR3aa: CASGLVPGSSISYEQYF

j_gene: TRBJ2-2
v_gene: TRBV7-2
CDR3aa: CASSLLAGVGGELFF

j_gene: TRBJ2-2
v_gene: TRBV4-1
CDR3aa: CASSRGPHGGELFF

j_gene: TRBJ1-6
v_gene: TRBV14
CDR3aa: CASSHHTSTGGSPLHF

j_gene: TRBJ1-2
v_gene: TRBV28
CDR3aa: CASSSRGGYGYTF

j_gene: TRBJ1-3
v_gene: TRBV2
CDR3aa: CAIFATGQEGNTIYF

j_gene: TRBJ1-1
v_gene: TRBV3-1/TRBV3-2
CDR3aa: CASSQVEGEAFF

j_gene: TRBJ2-1
v_gene: TRBV27
CDR3aa: CASSSPSGGSSYNEQFF

j_gene: TRBJ2-1
v_gene: TRBV7-2
CDR3aa: CASSPVGYNEQFF

j_gene: TRBJ1-5
v_gene: TRBV10-3
CDR3aa: CAISDSGASGQPQHF

j_gene: TRBJ1-3
v_gene: TRBV2
CDR3aa: CASSAGGPSSGNTIYF

j_gene: TRBJ1-2
v_gene: TRBV7-9
CDR3aa: CASSLDPGLAGYTF

j_gene: TRBJ2-3
v_gene: TRBV5-4
CDR3aa: CASSLISDLAIPTDTQYF

j_gene: TRBJ2-7
v_gene: TRBV6-5
CDR3aa: CASSYGAGYSYEQYF

j_gene: TRBJ2-7
v_gene: TRBV27
CDR3aa: CASSYWQGYEQYF

j_gene: TRBJ2-6
v_gene: TRBV5-4
CDR3aa: CASSPGQRTPGANVLTF

j_gene: TRBJ1-1
v_gene: TRBV3-1/TRBV3-2
CDR3aa: CASSQDFGFNEAFF

j_gene: TRBJ2-7
v_gene: TRBV2
CDR3aa: CASTPLSGGSFSYEQYF

j_gene: TRBJ1-1
v_gene: TRBV18
CDR3aa: CASSRLTTGGSGNTEAFF

j_gene: TRBJ1-3
v_gene: TRBV11-2
CDR3aa: CASTHRRAGNTIYF

j_gene: TRBJ2-3
v_gene: TRBV4-3
CDR3aa: CASSQDASGRSTDTQYF

j_gene: TRBJ2-1
v_gene: TRBV7-9
CDR3aa: CASSRGLGEQFF

j_gene: TRBJ1-4
v_gene: TRBV18
CDR3aa: CASSPLEGSREKLFF

j_gene: TRBJ1-6
v_gene: TRBV5-6
CDR3aa: CASSSGTGVLTPLHF

j_gene: TRBJ2-2
v_gene: TRBV6-5
CDR3aa: CASSWGRNTGELFF

j_gene: TRBJ2-1
v_gene: TRBV5-1
CDR3aa: CASSLDGLPYNEQFF

j_gene: TRBJ2-1
v_gene: TRBV4-3
CDR3aa: CASSQEVRGAGEQFF

j_gene: TRBJ1-6
v_gene: TRBV6-7
CDR3aa: CASSQIGQDGNSPLHF

j_gene: TRBJ1-1
v_gene: TRBV7-2
CDR3aa: CASSLDGFNTEAFF

j_gene: TRBJ1-6
v_gene: TRBV7-2
CDR3aa: CASSLASSRTSPLHF

j_gene: TRBJ2-2
v_gene: TRBV7-2
CDR3aa: CASSLKNTGELFF

j_gene: TRBJ1-5
v_gene: TRBV19
CDR3aa: CASDWTADQPQHF

j_gene: TRBJ2-3
v_gene: TRBV7-9
CDR3aa: CASSPQAGKGLITDTQYF

j_gene: TRBJ1-2
v_gene: TRBV19
CDR3aa: CASRGTEYGYTF

j_gene: TRBJ2-1
v_gene: TRBV5-8
CDR3aa: CASLFSLSGGPSEQFF

j_gene: TRBJ1-1
v_gene: TRBV10-3
CDR3aa: CAISEFGPNTEAFF

j_gene: TRBJ2-6
v_gene: TRBV4-3
CDR3aa: CASSPQILGSGANVLTF

j_gene: TRBJ1-2
v_gene: TRBV29-1
CDR3aa: CSVYRGQKTYGYTF

j_gene: TRBJ2-1
v_gene: TRBV3-1/TRBV3-2
CDR3aa: CASSPPDRAGEQFF

j_gene: TRBJ2-1
v_gene: TRBV28
CDR3aa: CASSLTGTSNEQFF

j_gene: TRBJ1-1
v_gene: TRBV29-1
CDR3aa: CSVVLWTGGTEAFF

j_gene: TRBJ2-7
v_gene: TRBV7-9
CDR3aa: CASSFSYEQYF

j_gene: TRBJ1-2
v_gene: TRBV5-5
CDR3aa: CASSRWRDYGYTF

j_gene: TRBJ1-1
v_gene: TRBV4-3
CDR3aa: CASSQVGTEAFF

j_gene: TRBJ1-2
v_gene: TRBV9
CDR3aa: CASSPQTGGYGYTF

j_gene: TRBJ1-1
v_gene: TRBV27
CDR3aa: CASSLGENTEAFF

j_gene: TRBJ2-7
v_gene: TRBV5-1
CDR3aa: CASSPTSGASRADEQYF

j_gene: TRBJ2-5
v_gene: TRBV19
CDR3aa: CASSISSTAQETQYF

j_gene: TRBJ2-7
v_gene: TRBV9
CDR3aa: CASSKFAGYEQYF

j_gene: TRBJ1-6
v_gene: TRBV7-2
CDR3aa: CASSLGQHNSPLHF

j_gene: TRBJ1-1
v_gene: TRBV21-1
CDR3aa: CASSRRQGSSTTEAFF

j_gene: TRBJ1-2
v_gene: TRBV7-9
CDR3aa: CASSTGGGYTF

j_gene: TRBJ2-1
v_gene: TRBV2
CDR3aa: CASIGDGRPISYNEQFF

j_gene: TRBJ2-7
v_gene: TRBV6-2/TRBV6-3
CDR3aa: CASSSSTSGIFSYEQYF

j_gene: TRBJ1-1
v_gene: TRBV5-6
CDR3aa: CASSSGTGLVNTEAFF

j_gene: TRBJ2-1
v_gene: TRBV4-3
CDR3aa: CASSRRLAGGPYNEQFF

j_gene: TRBJ2-2
v_gene: TRBV3-1/TRBV3-2
CDR3aa: CASSQPPWGRPNTGELFF

j_gene: TRBJ1-1
v_gene: TRBV15
CDR3aa: CATSRETGVHTEAFF

j_gene: TRBJ2-5
v_gene: TRBV28
CDR3aa: CASSYRGRQETQYF

j_gene: TRBJ2-1
v_gene: TRBV4-1
CDR3aa: CASSPGPQNEQFF